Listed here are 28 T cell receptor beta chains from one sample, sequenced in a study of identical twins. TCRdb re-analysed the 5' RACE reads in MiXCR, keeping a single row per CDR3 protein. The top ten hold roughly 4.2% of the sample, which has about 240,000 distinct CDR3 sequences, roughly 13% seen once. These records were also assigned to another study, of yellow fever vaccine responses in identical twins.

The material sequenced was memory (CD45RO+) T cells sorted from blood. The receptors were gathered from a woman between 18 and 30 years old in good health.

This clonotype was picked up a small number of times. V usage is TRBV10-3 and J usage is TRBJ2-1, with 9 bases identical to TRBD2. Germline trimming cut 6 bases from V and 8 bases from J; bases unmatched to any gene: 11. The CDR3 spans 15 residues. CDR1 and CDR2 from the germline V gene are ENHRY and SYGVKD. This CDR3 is CAISAPNSGRDEQFF. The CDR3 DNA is TGTGCCATCAGCGCCCCGAATAGCGGGAGAGATGAGCAGTTCTTC.

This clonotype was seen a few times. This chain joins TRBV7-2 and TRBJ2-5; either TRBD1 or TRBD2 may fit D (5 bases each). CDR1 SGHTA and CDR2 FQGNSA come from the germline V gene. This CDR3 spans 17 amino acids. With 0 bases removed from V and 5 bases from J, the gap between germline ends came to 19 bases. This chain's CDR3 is CASSLAQRDLEEETQYF. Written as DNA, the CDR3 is TGTGCCAGCAGCTTAGCCCAAAGGGACCTGGAGGAGGAGACCCAGTACTTC.

The CDR3 region is CSARDFLAGPYNEQFF. Written as DNA, the CDR3 is TGCAGTGCTAGAGATTTTCTAGCGGGGCCGTACAATGAGCAGTTCTTC. The chain joins TRBV20-1 to TRBJ2-1, with 9 bases identical to TRBD2. Germline CDR1 is DFQATT and CDR2 is SNEGSKA (reference sequence). After removal of 0 bases from V and 4 bases from J, the junction contained 7 bases not matched to a gene. The CDR3 extends over 16 amino acids.

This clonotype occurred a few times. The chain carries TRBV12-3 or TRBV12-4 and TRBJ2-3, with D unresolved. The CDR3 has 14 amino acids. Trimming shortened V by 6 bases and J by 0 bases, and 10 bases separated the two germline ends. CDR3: CASRARFSTDTQYF. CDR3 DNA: TGTGCCAGCAGGGCTCGGTTCAGCACAGATACGCAGTATTTT.

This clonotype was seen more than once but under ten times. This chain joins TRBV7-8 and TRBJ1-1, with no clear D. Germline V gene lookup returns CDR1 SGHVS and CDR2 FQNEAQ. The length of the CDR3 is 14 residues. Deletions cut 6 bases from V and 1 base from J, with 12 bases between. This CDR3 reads CASRVMGRNTEAFF. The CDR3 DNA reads TGTGCCAGCAGGGTCATGGGAAGGAACACTGAAGCTTTCTTT.

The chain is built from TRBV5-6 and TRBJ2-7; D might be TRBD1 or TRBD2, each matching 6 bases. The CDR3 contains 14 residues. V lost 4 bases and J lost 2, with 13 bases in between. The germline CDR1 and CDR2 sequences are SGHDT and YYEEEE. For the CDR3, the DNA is TGTGCCAGCAGCCTTGCGGGACACACCTACGAGCAGTACTTC. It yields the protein CASSLAGHTYEQYF.

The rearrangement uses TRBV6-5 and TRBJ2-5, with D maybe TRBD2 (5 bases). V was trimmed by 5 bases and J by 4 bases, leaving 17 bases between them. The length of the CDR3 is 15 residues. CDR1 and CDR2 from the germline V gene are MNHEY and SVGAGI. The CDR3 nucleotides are TGTGCCAGCAGTAACCCACGGGAAGGGTCAGAGACCCAGTACTTC. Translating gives CASSNPREGSETQYF.

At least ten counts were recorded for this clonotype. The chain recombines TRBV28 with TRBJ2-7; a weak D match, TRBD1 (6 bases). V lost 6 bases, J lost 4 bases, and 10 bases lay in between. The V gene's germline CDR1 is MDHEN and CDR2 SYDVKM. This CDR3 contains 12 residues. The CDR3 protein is CASRQGRYEQYF. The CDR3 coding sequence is TGTGCCAGCAGACAGGGTCGTTACGAGCAGTACTTC.

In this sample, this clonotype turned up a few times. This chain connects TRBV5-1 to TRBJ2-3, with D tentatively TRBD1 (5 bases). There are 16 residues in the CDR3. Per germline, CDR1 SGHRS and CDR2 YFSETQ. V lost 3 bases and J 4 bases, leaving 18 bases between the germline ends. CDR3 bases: TGCGCCAGCAGCTCGGACCCGCAGGGTGGGGCAGATACGCAGTATTTT. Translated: CASSSDPQGGADTQYF.

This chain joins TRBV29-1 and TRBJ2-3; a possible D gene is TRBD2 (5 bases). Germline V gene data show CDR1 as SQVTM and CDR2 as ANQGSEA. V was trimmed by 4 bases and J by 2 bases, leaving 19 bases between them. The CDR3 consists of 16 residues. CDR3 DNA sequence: TGCAGCGTTGCCTTTCTAGCCGACCTCAACACAGATACGCAGTATTTT. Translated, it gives CSVAFLADLNTDTQYF.

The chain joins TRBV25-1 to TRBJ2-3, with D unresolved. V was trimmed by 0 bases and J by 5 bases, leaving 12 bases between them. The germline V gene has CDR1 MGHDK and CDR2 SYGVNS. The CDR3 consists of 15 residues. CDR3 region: CASSEYEDHRDTQYF. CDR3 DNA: TGTGCCAGCAGTGAATATGAGGACCACAGAGATACGCAGTATTTT.

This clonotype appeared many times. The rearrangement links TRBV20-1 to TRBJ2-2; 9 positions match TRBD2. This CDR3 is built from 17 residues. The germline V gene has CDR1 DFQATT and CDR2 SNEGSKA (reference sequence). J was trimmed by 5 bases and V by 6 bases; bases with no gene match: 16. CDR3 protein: CSAPDFGGRAGTGELFF. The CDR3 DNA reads TGCAGTGCCCCGGATTTTGGCGGGAGGGCCGGAACCGGGGAGCTGTTTTTT.

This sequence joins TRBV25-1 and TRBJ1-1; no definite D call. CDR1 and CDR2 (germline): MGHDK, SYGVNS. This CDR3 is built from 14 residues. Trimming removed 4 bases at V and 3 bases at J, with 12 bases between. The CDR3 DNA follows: TGTGCCAGCAGTGTGGGCGTAACCTACACTGAAGCTTTCTTT. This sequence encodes CASSVGVTYTEAFF.

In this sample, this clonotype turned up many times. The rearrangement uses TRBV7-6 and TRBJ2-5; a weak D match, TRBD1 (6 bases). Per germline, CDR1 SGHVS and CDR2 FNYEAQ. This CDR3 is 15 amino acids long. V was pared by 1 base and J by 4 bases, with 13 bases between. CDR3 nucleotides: TGTGCCAGCAGCTTAGAGTTTGGCAGGGGAGAGACCCAGTACTTC. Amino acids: CASSLEFGRGETQYF.

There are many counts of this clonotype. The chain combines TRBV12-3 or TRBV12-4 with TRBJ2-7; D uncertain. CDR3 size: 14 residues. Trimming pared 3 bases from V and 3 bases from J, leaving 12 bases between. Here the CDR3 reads CASSFGQVGYEQYF. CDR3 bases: TGTGCCAGCAGTTTTGGGCAGGTGGGCTACGAGCAGTACTTC.

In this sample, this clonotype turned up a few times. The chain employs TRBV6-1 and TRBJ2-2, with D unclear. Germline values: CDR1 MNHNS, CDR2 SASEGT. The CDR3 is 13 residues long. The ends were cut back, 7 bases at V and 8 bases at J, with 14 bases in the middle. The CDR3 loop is CASNDRVGGELFF. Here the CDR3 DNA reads TGTGCCAGCAACGATAGGGTGGGTGGGGAGCTGTTTTTT.

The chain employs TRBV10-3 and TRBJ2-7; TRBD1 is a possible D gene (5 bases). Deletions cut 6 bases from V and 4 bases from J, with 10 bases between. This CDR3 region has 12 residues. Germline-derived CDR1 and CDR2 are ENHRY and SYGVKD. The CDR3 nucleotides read TGTGCCATCAGCGCGACAGAGTACGAGCAGTACTTC. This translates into CAISATEYEQYF.

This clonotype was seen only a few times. The CDR3 sequence is CASRWAGGPVDTQYF. Written as DNA, the CDR3 is TGTGCCAGTAGGTGGGCGGGGGGGCCTGTGGATACGCAGTATTTT. The V call is TRBV19, the J call TRBJ2-3; 9 nucleotides line up with TRBD2. CDR1 and CDR2 (germline): LNHDA, SQIVND (reference sequence). This CDR3 region has 15 residues. Trimming removed 6 bases from V and 6 bases from J; junction bases left unmatched: 10.

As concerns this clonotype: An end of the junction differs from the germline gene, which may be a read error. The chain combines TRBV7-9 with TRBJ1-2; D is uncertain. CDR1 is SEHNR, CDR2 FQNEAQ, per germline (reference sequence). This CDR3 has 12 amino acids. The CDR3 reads CARSFRGRGYTF. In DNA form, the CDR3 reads TGTGCCAGGAGCTTTCGTGGGCGAGGCTACACCTTC.

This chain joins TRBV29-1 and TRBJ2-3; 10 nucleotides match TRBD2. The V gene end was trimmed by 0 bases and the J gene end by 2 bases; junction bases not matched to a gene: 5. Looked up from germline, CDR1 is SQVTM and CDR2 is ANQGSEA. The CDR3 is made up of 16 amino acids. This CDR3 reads CSVEERLAGHTDTQYF. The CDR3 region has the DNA TGCAGCGTTGAAGAACGACTAGCGGGCCACACAGATACGCAGTATTTT.

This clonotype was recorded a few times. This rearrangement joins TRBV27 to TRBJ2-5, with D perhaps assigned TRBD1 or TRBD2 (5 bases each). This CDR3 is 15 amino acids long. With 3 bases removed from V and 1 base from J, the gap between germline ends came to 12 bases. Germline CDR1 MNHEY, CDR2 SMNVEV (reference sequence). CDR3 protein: CASSLSGPGQETQYF. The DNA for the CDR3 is TGTGCCAGCAGTTTGTCGGGGCCGGGCCAAGAGACCCAGTACTTC.

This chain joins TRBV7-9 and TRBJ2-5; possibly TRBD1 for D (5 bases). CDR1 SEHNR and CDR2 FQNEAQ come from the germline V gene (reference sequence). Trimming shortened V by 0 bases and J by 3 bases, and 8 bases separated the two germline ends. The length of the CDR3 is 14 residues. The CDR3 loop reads CASSLARAEETQYF. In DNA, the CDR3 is TGTGCCAGCAGCTTAGCCAGGGCTGAAGAGACCCAGTACTTC.

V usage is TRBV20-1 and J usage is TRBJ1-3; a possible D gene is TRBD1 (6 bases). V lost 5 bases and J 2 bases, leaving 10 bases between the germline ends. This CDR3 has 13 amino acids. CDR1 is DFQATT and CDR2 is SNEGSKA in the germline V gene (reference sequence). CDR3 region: CSASGAAGNTIYF. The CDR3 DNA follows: TGCAGTGCTTCGGGGGCAGCTGGAAACACCATATATTTT.

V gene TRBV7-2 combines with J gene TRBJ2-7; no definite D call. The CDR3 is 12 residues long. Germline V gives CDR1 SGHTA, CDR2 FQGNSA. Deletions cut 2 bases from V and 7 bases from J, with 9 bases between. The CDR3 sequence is CASSLRPWEQYF. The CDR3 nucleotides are TGTGCCAGCAGCTTACGGCCCTGGGAGCAGTACTTC.

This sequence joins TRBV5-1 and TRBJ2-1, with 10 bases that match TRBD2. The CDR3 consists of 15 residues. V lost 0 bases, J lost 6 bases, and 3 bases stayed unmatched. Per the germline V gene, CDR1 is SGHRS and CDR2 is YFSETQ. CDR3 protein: CASSLGLAGLNEQFF. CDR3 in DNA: TGCGCCAGCAGCTTGGGACTAGCGGGCCTCAATGAGCAGTTCTTC.

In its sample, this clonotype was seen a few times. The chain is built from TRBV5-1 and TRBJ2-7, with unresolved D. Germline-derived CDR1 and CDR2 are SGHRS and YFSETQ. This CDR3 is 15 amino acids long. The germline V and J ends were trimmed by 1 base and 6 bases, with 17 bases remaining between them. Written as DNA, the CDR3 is TGCGCCAGCAGCTTGCAAAGGGATCGAGTGTCCGAGCAGTACTTC. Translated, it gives CASSLQRDRVSEQYF.

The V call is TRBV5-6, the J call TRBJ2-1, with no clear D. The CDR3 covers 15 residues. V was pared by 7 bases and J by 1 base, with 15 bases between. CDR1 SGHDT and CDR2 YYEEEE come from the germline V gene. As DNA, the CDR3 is TGTGCCAGCGGCCCCGGGCCCCAATCCTACAATGAGCAGTTCTTC. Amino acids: CASGPGPQSYNEQFF.

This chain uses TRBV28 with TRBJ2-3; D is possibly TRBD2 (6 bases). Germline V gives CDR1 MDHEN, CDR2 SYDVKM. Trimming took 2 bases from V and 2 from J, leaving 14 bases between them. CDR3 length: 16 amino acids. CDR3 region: CASSLGWRGTTDTQYF. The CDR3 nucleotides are TGTGCCAGCAGTTTAGGGTGGCGGGGAACCACAGATACGCAGTATTTT.